This TCR beta chain was profiled in a study of identical twins. This clonotype came up once. One entry per CDR3 protein results from TCRdb running MiXCR on the 5' RACE reads. This table holds roughly 350,000 distinct CDR3 sequences, approximately 13% found once. The same specimen was also included in a second study, on yellow fever vaccine responses in identical twins.

This TCR derives from a woman between 18 and 30 years old in good health. The sequenced sample consisted of CD8+ T cells sorted from blood.

CDR3 bases: TGCGCCAGCAGCTCAGGACACTCCTTAGAGGGCTACACCTTC. Amino acids: CASSSGHSLEGYTF. The chain is built from TRBV5-1 and TRBJ1-2; maybe TRBD1 (5 bases). Germline-derived CDR1 and CDR2 are SGHRS and YFSETQ. The CDR3 covers 14 residues. V was cut by 3 bases and J by 8 bases, with 17 bases left in between.